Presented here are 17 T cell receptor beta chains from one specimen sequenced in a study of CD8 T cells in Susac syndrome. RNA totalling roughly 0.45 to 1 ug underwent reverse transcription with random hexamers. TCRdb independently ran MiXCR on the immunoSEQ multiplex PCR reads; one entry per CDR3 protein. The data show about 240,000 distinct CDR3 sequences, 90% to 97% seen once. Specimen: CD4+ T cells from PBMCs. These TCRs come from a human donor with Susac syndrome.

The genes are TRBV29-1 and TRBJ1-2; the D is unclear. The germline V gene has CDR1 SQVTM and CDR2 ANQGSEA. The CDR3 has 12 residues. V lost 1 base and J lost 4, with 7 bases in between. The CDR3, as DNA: TGCAGCGTTGAAGGGGGTTTCTATGGCTACACCTTC. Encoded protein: CSVEGGFYGYTF.

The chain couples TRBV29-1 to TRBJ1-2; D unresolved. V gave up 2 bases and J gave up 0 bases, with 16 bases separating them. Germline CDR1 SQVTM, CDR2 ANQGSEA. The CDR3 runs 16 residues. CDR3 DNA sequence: TGCAGCGTTGAACGCCCCCCGCCCGCTTCTAACTATGGCTACACCTTC. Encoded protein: CSVERPPPASNYGYTF.

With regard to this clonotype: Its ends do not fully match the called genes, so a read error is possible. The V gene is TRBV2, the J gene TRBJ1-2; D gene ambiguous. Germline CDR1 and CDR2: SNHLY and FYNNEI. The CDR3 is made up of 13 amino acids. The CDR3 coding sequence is TGTGCCAGCAGTGAAGACGCAGGAAATGGTTACACCTTC. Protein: CASSEDAGNGYTF.

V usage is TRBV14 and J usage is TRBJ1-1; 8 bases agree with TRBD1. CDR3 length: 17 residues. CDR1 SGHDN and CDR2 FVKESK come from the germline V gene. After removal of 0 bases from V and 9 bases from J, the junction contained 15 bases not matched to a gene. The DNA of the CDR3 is TGTGCCAGCAGCCAAGATCGATGGACAGGGTCCTCCAGCCAAGCTTTCTTT. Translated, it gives CASSQDRWTGSSSQAFF.

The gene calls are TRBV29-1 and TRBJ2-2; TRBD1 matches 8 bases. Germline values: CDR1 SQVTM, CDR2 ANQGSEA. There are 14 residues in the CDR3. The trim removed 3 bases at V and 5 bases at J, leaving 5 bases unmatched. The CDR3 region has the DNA TGCAGCGTTGACAGGGGGCGCCGAACCGGGGAGCTGTTTTTT. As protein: CSVDRGRRTGELFF.

This chain's CDR3 is CAWTELYGYTF. The CDR3 nucleotides read TGTGCCTGGACAGAACTCTATGGCTACACCTTC. V is TRBV30 and J is TRBJ1-2, with unresolved D. Germline V CDR1 and CDR2: GTSNPN, SVGIG (reference sequence). With 4 bases removed from V and 4 bases from J, the gap between germline ends came to 7 bases. CDR3 length: 11 amino acids.

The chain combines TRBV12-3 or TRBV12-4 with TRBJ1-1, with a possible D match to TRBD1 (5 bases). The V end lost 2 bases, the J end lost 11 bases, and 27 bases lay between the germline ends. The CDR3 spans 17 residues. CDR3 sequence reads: CASSLNRGGRVKGWAFF. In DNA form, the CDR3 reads TGTGCCAGCAGTTTAAATCGTGGCGGCAGGGTGAAAGGGTGGGCTTTCTTT.

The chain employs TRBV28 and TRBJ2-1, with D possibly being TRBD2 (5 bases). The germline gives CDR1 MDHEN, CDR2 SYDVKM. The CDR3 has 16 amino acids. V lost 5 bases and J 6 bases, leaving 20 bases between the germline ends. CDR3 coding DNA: TGTGCCAGCAGTGCCCCATCCGGGATCTATTCCAATGAGCAGTTCTTC. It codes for CASSAPSGIYSNEQFF. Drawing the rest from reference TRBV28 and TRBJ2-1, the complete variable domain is DVKVTQSSRYLVKRTGEKVFLECVQDMDHENMFWYRQDPGLGLRLIYFSYDVKMKEKGDIPEGYSVSREKKERFSLILESASTNQTSMYLCASSAPSGIYSNEQFFGPGTRLTVL.

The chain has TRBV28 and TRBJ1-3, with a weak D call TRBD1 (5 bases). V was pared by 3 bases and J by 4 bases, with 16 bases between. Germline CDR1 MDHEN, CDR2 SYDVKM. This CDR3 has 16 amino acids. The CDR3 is CASSFRRGVWGNTIYF. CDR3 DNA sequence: TGTGCCAGCAGTTTTCGCAGAGGGGTGTGGGGAAACACCATATATTTT.

In DNA form, the CDR3 reads TGCAGCGCGGCAGGGGGTGGCAATCAGCCCCAGCATTTT. This sequence encodes CSAAGGGNQPQHF. This chain links TRBV29-1 with TRBJ1-5; 7 bases line up with TRBD1. The CDR3 is 13 residues long. V trimming: 7 bases; J trimming: 2 bases; junction bases outside the gene matches: 5. CDR1 SQVTM and CDR2 ANQGSEA come from the germline V gene.

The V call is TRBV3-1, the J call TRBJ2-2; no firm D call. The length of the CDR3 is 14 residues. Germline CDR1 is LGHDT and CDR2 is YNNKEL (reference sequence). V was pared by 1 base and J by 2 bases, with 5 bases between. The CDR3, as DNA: TGTGCCAGCAGCCAAGTCATAAACACCGGGGAGCTGTTTTTT. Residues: CASSQVINTGELFF.

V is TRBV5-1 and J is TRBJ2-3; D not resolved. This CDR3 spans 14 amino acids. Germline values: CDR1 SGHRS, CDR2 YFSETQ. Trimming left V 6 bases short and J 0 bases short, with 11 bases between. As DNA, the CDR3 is TGCGCCAGCAAAGTTACAAGTAGCACAGATACGCAGTATTTT. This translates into CASKVTSSTDTQYF.

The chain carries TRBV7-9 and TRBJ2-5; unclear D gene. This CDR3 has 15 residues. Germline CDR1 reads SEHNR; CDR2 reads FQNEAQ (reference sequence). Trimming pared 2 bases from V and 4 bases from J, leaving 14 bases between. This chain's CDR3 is CASSLSVWGGETQYF. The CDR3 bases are TGTGCCAGCAGCTTAAGTGTGTGGGGTGGAGAGACCCAGTACTTC.

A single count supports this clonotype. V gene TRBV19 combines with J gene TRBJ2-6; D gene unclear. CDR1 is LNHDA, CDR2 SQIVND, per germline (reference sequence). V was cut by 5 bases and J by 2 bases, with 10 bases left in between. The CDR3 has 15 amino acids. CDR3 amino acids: CASSLSQPGANVLTF. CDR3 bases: TGTGCCAGTAGTTTATCACAGCCTGGGGCCAACGTCCTGACTTTC.

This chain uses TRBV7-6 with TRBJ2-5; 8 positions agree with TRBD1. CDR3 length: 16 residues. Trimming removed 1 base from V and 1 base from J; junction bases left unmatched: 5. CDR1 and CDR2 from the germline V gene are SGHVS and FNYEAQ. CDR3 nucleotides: TGTGCCAGCAGCTTAGGAACAGGGGGTGGCCAAGAGACCCAGTACTTC. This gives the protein CASSLGTGGGQETQYF.

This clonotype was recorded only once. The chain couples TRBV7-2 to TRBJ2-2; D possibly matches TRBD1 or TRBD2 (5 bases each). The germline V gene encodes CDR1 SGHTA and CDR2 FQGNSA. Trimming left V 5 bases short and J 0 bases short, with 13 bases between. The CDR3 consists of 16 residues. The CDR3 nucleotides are TGTGCCAGCAGCCGAAAGAGGGGAGCGAACACCGGGGAGCTGTTTTTT. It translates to CASSRKRGANTGELFF.

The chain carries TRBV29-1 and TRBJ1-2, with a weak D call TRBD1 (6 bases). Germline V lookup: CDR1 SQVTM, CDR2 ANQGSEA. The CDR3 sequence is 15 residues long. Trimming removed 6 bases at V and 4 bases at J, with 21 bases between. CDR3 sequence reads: CSVRRPGARVYGYTF. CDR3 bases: TGCAGCGTCCGCCGCCCAGGGGCTAGGGTCTATGGCTACACCTTC.